The 16 T cell receptor beta chains given below trace back to one sample, sequenced in a study of T cell changes during pregnancy in multiple sclerosis. Clones were sequenced by immunoSEQ multiplex PCR, and TCRdb holds only the in-frame ones, with some missing. The sample records tens of thousands of clones, roughly 86% being singletons. The sequences come from CD8+ T cells from peripheral blood mononuclear cells, collected in the first trimester of pregnancy. These receptor sequences come from a female donor with multiple sclerosis, enrolled in a pregnancy study.

The chain couples TRBV11-1 to TRBJ2-7; no clear D. CDR3 length: 13 amino acids. Per the germline V gene, CDR1 is SGHAT and CDR2 is FQDESV (reference sequence). V shed 3 bases and J shed 2 bases, with 8 bases lying between them. CDR3 in DNA: TGTGCCAGCAGCTTTAGGAGACCCTACGAGCAGTACTTC. Its protein is CASSFRRPYEQYF.

This chain links TRBV7-9 with TRBJ1-4; D is perhaps TRBD1 (6 bases). Germline lookup yields CDR1 SEHNR and CDR2 FQNEAQ (reference sequence). V was clipped by 1 base and J by 2 bases, with 8 bases between them. The CDR3 runs 15 residues. In DNA, the CDR3 is TGTGCCAGCAGCTTAGAACAGGGCACTAATGAAAAACTGTTTTTT. The encoded protein is CASSLEQGTNEKLFF. Filled out from reference TRBV7-9 and TRBJ1-4, the complete variable domain reads DTGVSQNPRHKITKRGQNVTFRCDPISEHNRLYWYRQTLGQGPEFLTYFQNEAQLEKSRLLSDRFSAERPKGSFSTLEIQRTEQGDSAMYLCASSLEQGTNEKLFFGSGTQLSVL.

CDR3 bases: TGTGCCAGCAGCCTTTGGACAGGGGAGAACACTGAAGCTTTCTTT. This gives the protein CASSLWTGENTEAFF. The V gene is TRBV6-1, the J gene TRBJ1-1; 9 bases map to TRBD1. The CDR3 has 15 residues. Germline CDR1 and CDR2: MNHNS and SASEGT. With 6 bases clipped from V and 1 base from J, the junction kept 6 bases outside the gene matches.

The J gene is TRBJ2-3, the V gene TRBV7-9; no clear D. Germline V gene sequence: CDR1 SEHNR, CDR2 FQNEAQ (reference sequence). The V gene lost 3 bases and the J gene lost 3 bases, with 4 bases spanning the gap. The CDR3 runs 12 residues. The CDR3 spells CASSFYTDTQYF. CDR3 DNA sequence: TGTGCCAGCAGCTTTTATACAGATACGCAGTATTTT. The full variable domain, rest sourced from reference TRBV7-9 and TRBJ2-3, is DTGVSQNPRHKITKRGQNVTFRCDPISEHNRLYWYRQTLGQGPEFLTYFQNEAQLEKSRLLSDRFSAERPKGSFSTLEIQRTEQGDSAMYLCASSFYTDTQYFGPGTRLTVL.

The chain uses TRBV14 and TRBJ2-5; 10 bases align to TRBD2. The J segment lost 7 bases and the V segment lost 1 base, leaving 6 bases of the junction unmatched. Germline CDR1 and CDR2: SGHDN and FVKESK. The CDR3 totals 15 residues. The CDR3 DNA follows: TGTGCCAGCAGCCAAGTTTCTAGCGGGAGAGGGACCCAGTACTTC. Translating gives CASSQVSSGRGTQYF.

The chain joins TRBV13 to TRBJ2-7; D is possibly TRBD2 (6 bases). The CDR3 totals 17 residues. V shed 0 bases and J shed 0 bases, with 15 bases lying between them. Germline V gene sequence: CDR1 PRHDT, CDR2 FYEKMQ (reference sequence). The DNA of the CDR3 is TGTGCCAGCAGCTTAGGCTCTAGCGCCGTCGGCTCCTACGAGCAGTACTTC. This gives the protein CASSLGSSAVGSYEQYF.

The chain is built from TRBV6-6 and TRBJ2-7; 8 bases map to TRBD2. CDR1 and CDR2 (germline): MNHNY, SVGAGI (reference sequence). The CDR3 contains 14 residues. V gave up 3 bases and J gave up 1 base; unmatched junction bases: 2. The CDR3 spells CASSYSGASYEQYF. The CDR3 nucleotides are TGTGCCAGCAGTTATAGCGGGGCATCCTACGAGCAGTACTTC.

The V gene is TRBV19, the J gene TRBJ2-7, with 9 bases identical to TRBD2. CDR1 and CDR2 (germline): LNHDA, SQIVND (reference sequence). V lost 0 bases and J lost 1; bases outside the gene matches: 1. This CDR3 is built from 15 residues. CDR3 loop: CASSIETSGSYEQYF. The CDR3 nucleotides read TGTGCCAGTAGTATAGAGACTAGCGGTTCCTACGAGCAGTACTTC. The variable domain in full, with the rest retrieved from reference TRBV19 and TRBJ2-7, is DGGITQSPKYLFRKEGQNVTLSCEQNLNHDAMYWYRQDPGQGLRLIYYSQIVNDFQKGDIAEGYSVSREKKESFPLTVTSAQKNPTAFYLCASSIETSGSYEQYFGPGTRLTVT.

DNA of the CDR3: TGTGCCAGCAGTTACGGACAGGGTGGAGGTTACGAGCAGTACTTC. This encodes CASSYGQGGGYEQYF. V gene TRBV6-5 combines with J gene TRBJ2-7, with 8 bases fitting TRBD1. Germline lookup yields CDR1 MNHEY and CDR2 SVGAGI. The V segment lost 2 bases and the J segment 4 bases; nucleotides outside the gene matches: 7. CDR3 length: 15 amino acids.

The chain uses TRBV27 and TRBJ1-5; TRBD1 aligns across 7 bases. The CDR3 extends over 14 amino acids. The J segment lost 6 bases and the V segment lost 6 bases, leaving 8 bases of the junction unmatched. The germline V gene has CDR1 MNHEY and CDR2 SMNVEV (reference sequence). The CDR3 region is CASRETGLSQPQHF. In DNA form, the CDR3 reads TGTGCCAGCAGGGAGACAGGGTTAAGTCAGCCCCAGCATTTT.

This chain joins TRBV6-1 and TRBJ1-4; no reliable D call. Germline-derived CDR1 and CDR2 are MNHNS and SASEGT. Trimming cost V 4 bases and J 6 bases, with 12 bases left between them. This CDR3 is 14 amino acids long. Here the CDR3 DNA reads TGTGCCAGCAGTGTTATGAAAACAGATGAAAAACTGTTTTTT. Its protein product is CASSVMKTDEKLFF.

There are a few counts of this clone. This chain links TRBV7-8 with TRBJ2-1; D might be TRBD2 (5 bases). Trimming left V 3 bases short and J 6 bases short, with 12 bases between. In germline, CDR1 is SGHVS, CDR2 FQNEAQ. This CDR3 has 14 amino acids. CDR3 region: CASSFERGPNEQFF. The CDR3, as DNA: TGTGCCAGCAGCTTCGAAAGAGGGCCCAATGAGCAGTTCTTC.

The J gene is TRBJ2-2, the V gene TRBV11-1; D call uncertain. V was pared by 1 base and J by 1 base, with 7 bases between. CDR1 SGHAT and CDR2 FQDESV come from the germline V gene (reference sequence). The CDR3 loop spans 15 amino acids. DNA for the CDR3: TGTGCCAGCAGCTTAGTTTCGGGGAACACCGGGGAGCTGTTTTTT. The encoded protein is CASSLVSGNTGELFF.

This sequence joins TRBV29-1 and TRBJ2-5; 10 positions agree with TRBD1. Germline V gene lookup returns CDR1 SQVTM and CDR2 ANQGSEA. The CDR3 has 13 residues. V gave up 6 bases and J gave up 7 bases; unmatched junction bases: 8. CDR3 bases: TGCAGCGTAGGGACAGGGGACTTCGGGACCCAGTACTTC. Amino acid sequence: CSVGTGDFGTQYF.

The rearrangement links TRBV5-1 to TRBJ2-7; D not certain. Trimming cost V 3 bases and J 6 bases, with 7 bases left between them. Germline CDR1 and CDR2: SGHRS and YFSETQ. The CDR3 loop spans 11 amino acids. The CDR3 loop reads CASSWAAEQYF. The CDR3 coding sequence is TGCGCCAGCAGCTGGGCAGCCGAGCAGTACTTC.

This rearrangement joins TRBV4-1 to TRBJ1-2, with 7 bases that match TRBD1. CDR3 length: 16 amino acids. V lost 4 bases and J lost 0; bases outside the gene matches: 8. CDR1 and CDR2 (germline): MGHRA, YSYEKL. The CDR3 loop is CASSPRQGGSNYGYTF. The CDR3 DNA sequence: TGCGCCAGCAGCCCCCGGCAGGGGGGTTCTAACTATGGCTACACCTTC.